This TCR beta chain was sequenced for a study of blood T cell repertoires in COVID-19. Study-wide background: Sources were T cells, B-cell-depleted T cells, or PBMCs; the material itself was cDNA or gDNA.

This CDR3 has 13 residues. V gave up 5 bases and J gave up 0 bases, with 8 bases separating them. Profiled with immunoSEQ multiplex PCR; TCRdb holds only in-frame clones, not every one. The table shows around 460,000 clones, with about 87% occurring only once. V usage is TRBV12-3 or TRBV12-4 and J usage is TRBJ2-7; no firm D call. This sequence originates from a man aged 18 to 35 with COVID-19, enrolled during active disease. Sequenced sample: peripheral blood. The CDR3 DNA follows: TGTGCCAGCAGTGCCCAGGTCTCCTACGAGCAGTACTTC. This sequence encodes CASSAQVSYEQYF.